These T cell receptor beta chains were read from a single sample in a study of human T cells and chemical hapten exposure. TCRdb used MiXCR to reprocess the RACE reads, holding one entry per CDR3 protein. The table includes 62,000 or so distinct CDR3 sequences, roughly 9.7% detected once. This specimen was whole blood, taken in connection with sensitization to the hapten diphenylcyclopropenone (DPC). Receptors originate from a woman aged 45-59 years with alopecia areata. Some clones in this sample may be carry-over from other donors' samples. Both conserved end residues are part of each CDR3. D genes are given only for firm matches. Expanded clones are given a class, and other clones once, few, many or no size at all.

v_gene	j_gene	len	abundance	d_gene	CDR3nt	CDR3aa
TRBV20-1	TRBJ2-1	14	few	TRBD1	TGCAGTGCTCCGGACAGGGGGCGTAACAATGAGCAGTTCTTC	CSAPDRGRNNEQFF
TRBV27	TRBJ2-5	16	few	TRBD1	TGTGCCAGCAGTTCAGGGGGCGCGAACGTTCAAGAGACCCAGTACTTC	CASSSGGANVQETQYF
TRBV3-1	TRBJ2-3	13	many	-	TGTGCCAGCAGCCAAGATCGGGGTGTTACGCAGTATTTT	CASSQDRGVTQYF
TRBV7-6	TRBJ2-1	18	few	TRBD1	TGTGCCAGCAGCTTAGCAAGGACTGTAGACAGGGGACACAATGAGCAGTTCTTC	CASSLARTVDRGHNEQFF
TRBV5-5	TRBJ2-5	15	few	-	TGTGCCAGCAGCTTGTCCGGCGGTCCCCAAGAGACCCAGTACTTC	CASSLSGGPQETQYF
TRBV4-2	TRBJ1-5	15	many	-	TGTGCCAGCAGCCAAGACCGGGTAGACTATCAGCCCCAGCATTTT	CASSQDRVDYQPQHF
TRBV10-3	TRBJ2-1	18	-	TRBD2	TGTGCCATCAGTGGCATTGGGACTAGCGGGATCCTCTACAATGAGCAGTTCTTC	CAISGIGTSGILYNEQFF
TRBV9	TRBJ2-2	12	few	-	TGTGCCAGCAGCGTAGCCACCGGGGAGCTGTTTTTT	CASSVATGELFF
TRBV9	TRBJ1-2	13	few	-	TGTGCCAGCAGCGCGTCAAGCCCCTATGGCTACACCTTC	CASSASSPYGYTF
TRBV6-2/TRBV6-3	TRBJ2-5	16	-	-	TGTGCCAGCAGTTACAGGTCCGGCGGGGCCCAAGAGACCCAGTACTTC	CASSYRSGGAQETQYF
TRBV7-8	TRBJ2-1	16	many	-	TGTGCCAGCAGCTTAGGTGACGGAAGCTCCTACAATGAGCAGTTCTTC	CASSLGDGSSYNEQFF
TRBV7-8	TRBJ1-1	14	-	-	TGTGCCAGCAGCTTAGTGGCAAAGAACACTGAAGCTTTCTTT	CASSLVAKNTEAFF
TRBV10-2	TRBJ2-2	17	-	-	TGCGCCAGCAGTGTGGGGCTCTATTACCCGAACACCGGGGAGCTGTTTTTT	CASSVGLYYPNTGELFF
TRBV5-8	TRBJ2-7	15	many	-	TGTGCCAGCAGCTTGGTTTCATCAAGAGTGGGTGAGCAGTACTTC	CASSLVSSRVGEQYF
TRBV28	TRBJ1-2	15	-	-	TGTGCCAGCCGGCCGCCCGCGGAGCGTATCTATAGCTACACCTTC	CASRPPAERIYSYTF
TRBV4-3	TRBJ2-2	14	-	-	TGCGCCAGCAGCCAAGATAGAGTGACCGGGGAGCTGTTTTTT	CASSQDRVTGELFF
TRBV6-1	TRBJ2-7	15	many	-	TGTGCCAGCAGTGCCAACCCCGGGTCCTCCTACGAGCAGTACTTC	CASSANPGSSYEQYF
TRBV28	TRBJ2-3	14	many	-	TGTGCCAGCAGTTTTACGGGAGCCACAGATACGCAGTATTTT	CASSFTGATDTQYF
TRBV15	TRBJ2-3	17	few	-	TGTGCCACCAGCAGAGCTGGCCTCGGGAAGAGCACAGATACGCAGTATTTT	CATSRAGLGKSTDTQYF
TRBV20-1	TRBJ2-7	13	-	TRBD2	TGCAGTGCTAGCCCTAGCGGCTCCTACGAGCAGTACTTC	CSASPSGSYEQYF
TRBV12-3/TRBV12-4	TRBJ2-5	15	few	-	TGTGCCAGCACCGAGAGGGGTGTATTCCAAGAGACCCAGTACTTC	CASTERGVFQETQYF
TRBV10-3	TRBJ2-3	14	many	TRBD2	TGTGCCATCAGTGGTAGCGGGGGTGCCGATACGCAGTATTTT	CAISGSGGADTQYF
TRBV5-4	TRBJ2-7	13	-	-	TGTGCCAGCAGCTCCCCTGGACAGCAGGGGCAGTACTTC	CASSSPGQQGQYF
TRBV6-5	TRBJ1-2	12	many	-	TGTGCCAGCAGACAGAACGACTATGGCTACACCTTC	CASRQNDYGYTF